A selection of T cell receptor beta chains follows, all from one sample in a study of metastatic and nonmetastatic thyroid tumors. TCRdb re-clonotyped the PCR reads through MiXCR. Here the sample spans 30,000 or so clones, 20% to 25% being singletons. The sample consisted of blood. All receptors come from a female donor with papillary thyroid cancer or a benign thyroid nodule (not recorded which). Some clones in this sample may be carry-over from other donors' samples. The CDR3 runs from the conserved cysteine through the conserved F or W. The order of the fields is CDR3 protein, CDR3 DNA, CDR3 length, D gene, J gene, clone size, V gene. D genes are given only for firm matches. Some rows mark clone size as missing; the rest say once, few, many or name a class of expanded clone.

CASSSPRGGNEQFF | TGTGCCAGCAGCTCGCCCCGGGGAGGCAATGAGCAGTTCTTC | 14 | . | TRBJ2-1 | . | TRBV11-1
CASSIRTDNTEAFF | TGTGCCAGTAGTATCCGGACGGATAACACTGAAGCTTTCTTT | 14 | . | TRBJ1-1 | many | TRBV19
CASKPTSGPYNEQFF | TGTGCCAGCAAACCGACTAGCGGACCTTACAATGAGCAGTTCTTC | 15 | TRBD2 | TRBJ2-1 | many | TRBV2
CASSPQETQYF | TGTGCCAGCAGCCCCCAGGAGACCCAGTACTTC | 11 | . | TRBJ2-5 | many | TRBV2
CSARDGAGSGINEQYF | TGCAGTGCTAGAGATGGGGCGGGAAGCGGGATTAACGAGCAGTACTTC | 16 | TRBD2 | TRBJ2-7 | medium-sized | TRBV20-1
CASSLRGRGGYTF | TGTGCCAGCAGTTTAAGGGGACGGGGTGGCTACACCTTC | 13 | . | TRBJ1-2 | few | TRBV27
CASSVDPVCSGTEAFF | TGTGCCAGCAGCGTAGACCCCGTGTGCAGCGGCACTGAAGCTTTCTTT | 16 | . | TRBJ1-1 | . | TRBV9
CASSIDEAGDETKHF | TGTGCCAGTAGTATCGACGAAGCGGGAGATGAGACCAAGCACTTC | 15 | TRBD2 | TRBJ2-5 | . | TRBV19
CASSTGQGYETQYF | TGCGCCAGCAGCACGGGACAGGGGTACGAGACCCAGTACTTC | 14 | TRBD1 | TRBJ2-5 | many | TRBV5-1
CASSLGTRNEKLFF | TGTGCCAGCAGCTTGGGGACCCGTAATGAAAAACTGTTTTTT | 14 | . | TRBJ1-4 | many | TRBV5-4
CASSPGTDYGYTF | TGTGCCAGCTCACCCGGGACGGACTATGGCTACACCTTC | 13 | . | TRBJ1-2 | . | TRBV18
CASSWDPGQQETQYF | TGCGCCAGCAGCTGGGACCCGGGACAGCAAGAGACCCAGTACTTC | 15 | TRBD1 | TRBJ2-5 | many | TRBV5-1
CASSSYPGGEQYF | TGTGCCAGCAGTTCTTATCCGGGGGGCGAGCAGTACTTC | 13 | TRBD2 | TRBJ2-7 | many | TRBV6-1
CACVNTVGETQYF | TGTGCCTGCGTAAACACAGTGGGGGAGACCCAGTACTTC | 13 | . | TRBJ2-5 | . | TRBV2
CASNDAESSGNTIYF | TGTGCCAGCAACGACGCGGAGAGCTCTGGAAACACCATATATTTT | 15 | . | TRBJ1-3 | many | TRBV7-9
CSARGGTGRNTEAFF | TGCAGTGCTAGAGGTGGGACCGGGAGGAACACTGAAGCTTTCTTT | 15 | . | TRBJ1-1 | many | TRBV20-1
CASSSTGTFNEQFF | TGCGCCAGCAGCTCCACGGGGACGTTCAATGAGCAGTTCTTC | 14 | . | TRBJ2-1 | many | TRBV5-1
CASSLGQGTNTQYF | TGTGCCAGCAGTCTGGGACAGGGGACGAATACACAATATTTT | 14 | TRBD1 | TRBJ2-3 | few | TRBV2
CASSLNSTSGTGDTQYF | TGCGCCAGCAGCTTGAACTCAACTAGCGGGACAGGAGATACGCAGTATTTT | 17 | TRBD2 | TRBJ2-3 | . | TRBV5-1
CAISEPREPGSEQYF | TGTGCCATCAGTGAGCCCCGTGAACCAGGGAGCGAGCAGTACTTC | 15 | . | TRBJ2-7 | . | TRBV10-3
CASSLARQGAKRTEAFF | TGCGCCAGCAGCTTGGCCCGTCAGGGGGCTAAGAGAACTGAAGCTTTCTTT | 17 | TRBD1 | TRBJ1-1 | many | TRBV5-1
CANSPIGGRTDTQYF | TGTGCCAACAGCCCCATCGGGGGGAGGACAGATACGCAGTATTTT | 15 | TRBD2 | TRBJ2-3 | . | TRBV6-2/TRBV6-3
CASSGTGGTDTQYF | TGTGCCAGCAGTGGGACAGGGGGCACAGATACGCAGTATTTT | 14 | TRBD1 | TRBJ2-3 | many | TRBV28
CASSQLTSNNEQFF | TGTGCCAGCAGCCAACTCACTAGCAACAATGAGCAGTTCTTC | 14 | . | TRBJ2-1 | . | TRBV7-3
CASSYTPPYAGGYEQYF | TGTGCCAGCAGTTACACCCCTCCGTATGCGGGAGGCTACGAGCAGTACTTC | 17 | TRBD2 | TRBJ2-7 | . | TRBV6-5
CASSRRTSATSETQYF | TGTGCCAGCAGCCGAAGGACTAGCGCCACATCGGAGACCCAGTACTTC | 16 | TRBD2 | TRBJ2-5 | many | TRBV5-4
CASSLVPLVLAGEGAGELFF | TGCGCCAGCAGCTTGGTCCCATTGGTCCTAGCGGGAGAGGGGGCCGGGGAGCTGTTTTTT | 20 | TRBD2 | TRBJ2-2 | . | TRBV5-1
CASSLTGWGDTQYF | TGTGCCAGCAGCTTAACAGGATGGGGAGATACGCAGTATTTT | 14 | . | TRBJ2-3 | many | TRBV7-3
CASSDGSEGNTIYF | TGTGCCAGCAGTGACGGGTCGGAAGGAAACACCATATATTTT | 14 | . | TRBJ1-3 | medium-sized | TRBV6-2/TRBV6-3
CASSSRWATEQYF | TGTGCCAGCAGTTCCAGATGGGCAACCGAGCAGTACTTC | 13 | . | TRBJ2-7 | many | TRBV28
CASSEREERFLQETQYF | TGTGCCAGCAGTGAGCGGGAGGAACGATTCTTACAAGAGACCCAGTACTTC | 17 | TRBD2 | TRBJ2-5 | many | TRBV3-1
CASSLGQSLYGYTF | TGTGCCAGCAGCTTAGGACAGAGCCTCTATGGCTACACCTTC | 14 | . | TRBJ1-2 | . | TRBV7-9
CASSRDRANTEAFF | TGCGCCAGCAGCAGGGACAGGGCCAACACTGAAGCTTTCTTT | 14 | TRBD1 | TRBJ1-1 | many | TRBV5-1
CATRAPVRPDTQYF | TGTGCCACCAGGGCCCCAGTTCGGCCGGATACGCAGTATTTT | 14 | . | TRBJ2-3 | . | TRBV24-1
CASSLGDTSNQPQHF | TGTGCCAGCAGCTTAGGGGACACTAGCAATCAGCCCCAGCATTTT | 15 | . | TRBJ1-5 | many | TRBV7-9
CASGREVIGTDTQYF | TGTGCCAGCGGACGGGAAGTGATTGGCACAGATACGCAGTATTTT | 15 | . | TRBJ2-3 | few | TRBV27
CASSSGTGVSSYTF | TGTGCCAGCAGTTCCGGGACAGGGGTTAGTAGCTACACCTTC | 14 | TRBD1 | TRBJ1-2 | many | TRBV12-3/TRBV12-4
CASSSGRYEQYF | TGTGCCAGCAGTTCGGGACGGTACGAGCAGTACTTC | 12 | . | TRBJ2-7 | many | TRBV25-1
CASSQGAGELFF | TGTGCCAGCAGTCAGGGGGCCGGGGAGCTGTTTTTT | 12 | TRBD1 | TRBJ2-2 | many | TRBV6-1
CAGEEIQGVAGELFF | TGTGCCGGCGAAGAGATACAGGGGGTAGCCGGGGAGCTGTTTTTT | 15 | TRBD1 | TRBJ2-2 | many | TRBV30
CAGRQGEGYTF | TGTGCCGGTCGACAGGGAGAAGGCTACACCTTC | 11 | TRBD1 | TRBJ1-2 | many | TRBV2
CASRNRGDNEQFF | TGTGCCAGCCGGAACAGGGGTGACAATGAGCAGTTCTTC | 13 | TRBD1 | TRBJ2-1 | once | TRBV11-3
CASSPGQGRTGELFF | TGTGCCAGCAGTCCGGGACAGGGGCGAACCGGGGAGCTGTTTTTT | 15 | TRBD1 | TRBJ2-2 | few | TRBV6-1
CAWSVTGADTQYF | TGTGCCTGGAGTGTAACGGGAGCAGATACGCAGTATTTT | 13 | . | TRBJ2-3 | . | TRBV30
CARGQFNQPQHF | TGTGCCAGGGGACAGTTTAATCAGCCCCAGCATTTT | 12 | TRBD1 | TRBJ1-5 | many | TRBV6-1
CASSESGRDFSYEQYF | TGTGCCAGCAGTGAATCTGGTAGGGACTTCTCCTACGAGCAGTACTTC | 16 | . | TRBJ2-7 | . | TRBV25-1
CASSSRTGVSTEAFF | TGTGCCAGCAGCTCACGAACAGGGGTGTCCACTGAAGCTTTCTTT | 15 | TRBD1 | TRBJ1-1 | many | TRBV5-4
CASSLFATDTQYF | TGTGCCAGCAGCTTATTTGCAACAGATACGCAGTATTTT | 13 | . | TRBJ2-3 | many | TRBV11-2
CASSQSRGLSVNTIYF | TGTGCCAGCAGCCAATCCCGGGGGCTCTCTGTAAACACCATATATTTT | 16 | . | TRBJ1-3 | . | TRBV11-2
CASSLTPSGSGDTQYF | TGTGCCAGCAGCTTGACCCCTAGCGGGAGCGGTGATACGCAGTATTTT | 16 | TRBD2 | TRBJ2-3 | many | TRBV5-6
CASSPSAQGNTEAFF | TGTGCCAGCTCACCAAGTGCCCAGGGGAACACTGAAGCTTTCTTT | 15 | . | TRBJ1-1 | once | TRBV18
CASSSLTSGYNEQYF | TGTGCCAGCAGTTCCCTTACTAGCGGCTACAACGAGCAGTACTTT | 15 | TRBD2 | TRBJ2-7 | . | TRBV6-5
CASSLRELVQGGEKLLF | TGTGCCAGCAGCTTACGTGAATTAGTGCAGGGGGGAGAAAAACTGTTATTT | 17 | TRBD1 | TRBJ1-4 | . | TRBV7-9
CAAATSGQGQYF | TGTGCCGCGGCGACTAGCGGGCAGGGGCAGTACTTC | 12 | TRBD2 | TRBJ2-7 | . | TRBV6-1
CASSFGTGAYEQYF | TGTGCCAGCAGCTTTGGGACAGGGGCCTACGAGCAGTACTTC | 14 | TRBD1 | TRBJ2-7 | many | TRBV7-2